A selection of T cell receptor beta chains follows, all from one sample in a study of blood T cell repertoires in COVID-19. TCRdb keeps only in-frame clones here, not all; method: immunoSEQ multiplex PCR. The data hold roughly 90,000 clones, with approximately 88% observed a single time. Source material: peripheral blood. These receptors originate from a woman of 80 years or more with active or convalescent COVID-19. Both conserved end residues are part of each CDR3. Each record gives: CDR3 DNA, CDR3 protein, clone size, J gene, V gene, D gene. A D gene is named only where the DNA matches it firmly. A clone size is listed for some rows: how often the clone was seen (once, few, many), or a class if it is expanded.

DNA: TGTGCCAGCAGACCACCGGGACTACACGAGCAGTACTTC
CDR3: CASRPPGLHEQYF
size: -
J: TRBJ2-7
V: TRBV28
D: TRBD2

DNA: TGTGCCAGCAGTTTGGAATACCCCGGTCTAGCGGGGAACCGAGATACGCAGTATTTT
CDR3: CASSLEYPGLAGNRDTQYF
size: -
J: TRBJ2-3
V: TRBV27
D: TRBD2

DNA: TGTGCCAGCAGTGAACAGGGATACGAGCAGTACTTC
CDR3: CASSEQGYEQYF
size: -
J: TRBJ2-7
V: TRBV2
D: -

DNA: TGTGTCAGCAAACGGTTCACGGAGTCTTACGAGCAGTACTTC
CDR3: CVSKRFTESYEQYF
size: -
J: TRBJ2-7
V: TRBV28
D: -

DNA: TGTGCCAGCAGCGTTTTGGGTAGCAACAATGAGCAGTTCTTC
CDR3: CASSVLGSNNEQFF
size: -
J: TRBJ2-1
V: TRBV9
D: -

DNA: TGTGCCATCAGTGAAAGGGAGGGGGAGACCCAGTACTTC
CDR3: CAISEREGETQYF
size: -
J: TRBJ2-5
V: TRBV10-3
D: TRBD2

DNA: TGTGCCAGCAGAACATCAGCGGGGTTTAGCGATGAGCAGTTCTTC
CDR3: CASRTSAGFSDEQFF
size: -
J: TRBJ2-1
V: TRBV28
D: TRBD2

DNA: TGTGCCAGCTCACAAGAAGGGACAAGCCTTATGGCCCAGCATTTT
CDR3: CASSQEGTSLMAQHF
size: -
J: TRBJ1-5
V: TRBV18
D: -

DNA: TGTGCCAGCTCACCCCGTTCCAGCGGTCAAGAGACCCAGTACTTC
CDR3: CASSPRSSGQETQYF
size: -
J: TRBJ2-5
V: TRBV18
D: -

DNA: TGCGCCAGCAGCTTGGAGGCAGGGCTCTACGAGCAGTACTTC
CDR3: CASSLEAGLYEQYF
size: few
J: TRBJ2-7
V: TRBV5-1
D: -

DNA: TGTGCCAGCTCACAGGGACAGGGGGGGAATAGCAATCAGCCCCAGCATTTT
CDR3: CASSQGQGGNSNQPQHF
size: -
J: TRBJ1-5
V: TRBV18
D: TRBD1

DNA: TGTGCCAGCAGCGCCGTCGCCGGGGCTGAAGCTTTCTTT
CDR3: CASSAVAGAEAFF
size: -
J: TRBJ1-1
V: TRBV9
D: -

DNA: TGTGCCAGCAGCCCACTTGCGGCGGCCTACGTGTACGAGCAGTACTTC
CDR3: CASSPLAAAYVYEQYF
size: once
J: TRBJ2-7
V: TRBV7-9
D: -

DNA: TGTGCCAGCCTAATGCCGGGACAGGTCTATGGCTACACCTTC
CDR3: CASLMPGQVYGYTF
size: -
J: TRBJ1-2
V: TRBV6-5
D: TRBD1

DNA: TGTGCCAGCAACCAACTGTCTCCGGGACTAGTTATCACCGGGGAGCTGTTTTTT
CDR3: CASNQLSPGLVITGELFF
size: -
J: TRBJ2-2
V: TRBV4-2
D: TRBD2

DNA: TGTGCCAGCAGCCAAGAAGGGTTTTGGGAAGGGGGCTTCGGGGAGCTGTTTTTT
CDR3: CASSQEGFWEGGFGELFF
size: -
J: TRBJ2-2
V: TRBV4-2
D: TRBD1

DNA: TGTGCCAGCAGCGTAGGGGTGCAGACCCGACGGGGCTCCTACGAGCAGTACTTC
CDR3: CASSVGVQTRRGSYEQYF
size: -
J: TRBJ2-7
V: TRBV9
D: -

DNA: TGTGCCAGCAGCTTGGCTGGGAGAGGTGAAGCTTTCTTT
CDR3: CASSLAGRGEAFF
size: -
J: TRBJ1-1
V: TRBV5-4
D: -

DNA: TGTGCCAGCACCATACTAGCGGGGGTCCCCCGAACTAGCACAGATACGCAGTATTTT
CDR3: CASTILAGVPRTSTDTQYF
size: -
J: TRBJ2-3
V: TRBV2
D: TRBD2

DNA: TGTGCCAGCAGTTACTTTGGAGCGGGGGAGGTCATTCAGTACTTC
CDR3: CASSYFGAGEVIQYF
size: -
J: TRBJ2-4
V: TRBV6-2/TRBV6-3
D: TRBD2

DNA: TGTGCCAGCAGTTTATCGTCAGGGACTCTCTATGGCTACACCTTC
CDR3: CASSLSSGTLYGYTF
size: -
J: TRBJ1-2
V: TRBV28
D: -

DNA: TGTGCCAGTAGTTCCCAATACCGAGGGGGAGACTACGAGCAGTACTTC
CDR3: CASSSQYRGGDYEQYF
size: -
J: TRBJ2-7
V: TRBV19
D: -

DNA: TGTGCCATCAGTGGGACTAGCTACGAGCAGTACTTC
CDR3: CAISGTSYEQYF
size: -
J: TRBJ2-7
V: TRBV10-3
D: TRBD2

DNA: TGTGCCAGCAGCTCCGGGACACGCCTCGGGTTCTTC
CDR3: CASSSGTRLGFF
size: -
J: TRBJ2-1
V: TRBV7-2
D: -

DNA: TGTGCCAGCAGATATGGCAGCACCATATATTTT
CDR3: CASRYGSTIYF
size: -
J: TRBJ1-3
V: TRBV2
D: -

DNA: TGTGCCAGCAGGCGAACAGGGGAGGGCACAGATACGCAGTATTTT
CDR3: CASRRTGEGTDTQYF
size: -
J: TRBJ2-3
V: TRBV5-6
D: -

DNA: TGTGCCAGCAGCTTAGGACGGGAGAACTATGGCTACACCTTC
CDR3: CASSLGRENYGYTF
size: -
J: TRBJ1-2
V: TRBV7-2
D: -

DNA: TGTGCCAGCAGCCAGAGCTCTGGAAACACCATATATTTT
CDR3: CASSQSSGNTIYF
size: -
J: TRBJ1-3
V: TRBV3-1/TRBV3-2
D: -

DNA: TGTGCCAGTAGTGACGACAGGGGGGTAAATGAGCAGTTCTTC
CDR3: CASSDDRGVNEQFF
size: -
J: TRBJ2-1
V: TRBV19
D: TRBD1

DNA: TGCGCCAGCAGCCAAGATGTTAGGACACCCATCCGCTCCTACAATGAGCAGTTCTTC
CDR3: CASSQDVRTPIRSYNEQFF
size: once
J: TRBJ2-1
V: TRBV4-1
D: -

DNA: TGCGCCAGCAGCTTGCGACTAGCGGGAGGAAACAATGAGCAGTTCTTC
CDR3: CASSLRLAGGNNEQFF
size: -
J: TRBJ2-1
V: TRBV5-1
D: TRBD2

DNA: TGCGCCAGCAGGGCCGGGACAACGAACACCGGGGAGCTGTTTTTT
CDR3: CASRAGTTNTGELFF
size: -
J: TRBJ2-2
V: TRBV10-1
D: -

DNA: TGTGCCAGCTCTCTCAGGGTCTATGGCTACACCTTC
CDR3: CASSLRVYGYTF
size: few
J: TRBJ1-2
V: TRBV18
D: -

DNA: TGTGCCAGCAGCCGTCGTGCCAGGGGCAGTGAGCAGTTCTTC
CDR3: CASSRRARGSEQFF
size: -
J: TRBJ2-1
V: TRBV2
D: -

DNA: TGTGCCAGCAGTTTATATTCAGATAGCAATCAGCCCCAGCATTTT
CDR3: CASSLYSDSNQPQHF
size: -
J: TRBJ1-5
V: TRBV28
D: -

DNA: TGTGCCAGCAGTGGGACAGCCTCTGGAAACACCATATATTTT
CDR3: CASSGTASGNTIYF
size: -
J: TRBJ1-3
V: TRBV6-1
D: -

DNA: TGTGCCAGCAGCCCCGGACTAGCGGGGGGGCCAAATGAGCAGTTCTTC
CDR3: CASSPGLAGGPNEQFF
size: -
J: TRBJ2-1
V: TRBV7-3
D: TRBD2

DNA: TGTGCCAGTAGTATCGAACTAGCGTACGAGCAGTACTTC
CDR3: CASSIELAYEQYF
size: once
J: TRBJ2-7
V: TRBV19
D: TRBD2

DNA: TGTGCCAGCAGCTTTAGCGGCCCGCCCACAGATACGCAGTATTTT
CDR3: CASSFSGPPTDTQYF
size: few
J: TRBJ2-3
V: TRBV7-6
D: -

DNA: TGTGCCAGCAGTGAAAGGGGGCAGAATTCACCCCTCCACTTT
CDR3: CASSERGQNSPLHF
size: few
J: TRBJ1-6
V: TRBV2
D: TRBD1

DNA: TGTGCCAGCAGCGTTCGGGCTAGCGTTGGAGATACGCAGTATTTT
CDR3: CASSVRASVGDTQYF
size: -
J: TRBJ2-3
V: TRBV9
D: -